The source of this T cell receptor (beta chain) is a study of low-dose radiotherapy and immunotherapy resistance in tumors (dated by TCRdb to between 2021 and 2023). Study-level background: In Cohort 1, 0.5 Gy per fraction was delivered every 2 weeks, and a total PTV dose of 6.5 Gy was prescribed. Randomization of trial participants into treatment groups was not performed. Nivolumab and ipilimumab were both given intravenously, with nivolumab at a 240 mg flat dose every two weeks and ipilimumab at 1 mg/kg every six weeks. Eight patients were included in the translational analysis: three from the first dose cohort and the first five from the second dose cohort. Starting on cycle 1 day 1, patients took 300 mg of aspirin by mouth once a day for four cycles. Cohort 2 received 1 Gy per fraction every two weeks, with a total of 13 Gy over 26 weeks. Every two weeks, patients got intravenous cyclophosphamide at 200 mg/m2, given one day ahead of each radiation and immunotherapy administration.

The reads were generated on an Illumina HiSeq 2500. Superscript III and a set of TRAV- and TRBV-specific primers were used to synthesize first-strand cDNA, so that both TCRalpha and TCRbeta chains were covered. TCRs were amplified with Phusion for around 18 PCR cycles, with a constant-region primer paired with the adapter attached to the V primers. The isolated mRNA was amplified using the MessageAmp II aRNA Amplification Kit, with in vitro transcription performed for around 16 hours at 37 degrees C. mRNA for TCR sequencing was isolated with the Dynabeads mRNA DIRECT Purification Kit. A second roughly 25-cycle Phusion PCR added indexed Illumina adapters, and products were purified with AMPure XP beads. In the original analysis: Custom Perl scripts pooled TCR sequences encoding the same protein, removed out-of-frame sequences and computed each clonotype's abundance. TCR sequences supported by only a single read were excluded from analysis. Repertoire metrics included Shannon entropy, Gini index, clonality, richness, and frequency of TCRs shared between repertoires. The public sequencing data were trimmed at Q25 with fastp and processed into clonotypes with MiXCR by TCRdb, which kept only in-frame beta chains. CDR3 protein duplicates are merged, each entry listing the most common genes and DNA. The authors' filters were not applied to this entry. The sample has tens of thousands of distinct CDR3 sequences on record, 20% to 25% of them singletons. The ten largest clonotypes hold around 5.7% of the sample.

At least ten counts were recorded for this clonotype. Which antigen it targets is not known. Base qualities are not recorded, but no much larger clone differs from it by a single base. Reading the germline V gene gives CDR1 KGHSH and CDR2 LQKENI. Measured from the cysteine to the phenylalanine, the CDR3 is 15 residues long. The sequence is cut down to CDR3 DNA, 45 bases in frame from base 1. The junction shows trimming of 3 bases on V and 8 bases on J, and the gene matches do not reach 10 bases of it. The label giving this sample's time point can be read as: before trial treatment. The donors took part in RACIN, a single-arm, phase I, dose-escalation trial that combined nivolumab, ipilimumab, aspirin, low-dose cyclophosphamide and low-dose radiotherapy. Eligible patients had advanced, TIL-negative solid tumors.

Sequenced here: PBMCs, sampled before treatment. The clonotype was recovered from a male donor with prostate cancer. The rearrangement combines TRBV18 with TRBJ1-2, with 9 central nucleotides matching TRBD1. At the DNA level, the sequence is TGTGCCAGCTCACCGTCCGGACAGGGGCCAGGGGGCTACACCTTC. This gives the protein CASSPSGQGPGGYTF.